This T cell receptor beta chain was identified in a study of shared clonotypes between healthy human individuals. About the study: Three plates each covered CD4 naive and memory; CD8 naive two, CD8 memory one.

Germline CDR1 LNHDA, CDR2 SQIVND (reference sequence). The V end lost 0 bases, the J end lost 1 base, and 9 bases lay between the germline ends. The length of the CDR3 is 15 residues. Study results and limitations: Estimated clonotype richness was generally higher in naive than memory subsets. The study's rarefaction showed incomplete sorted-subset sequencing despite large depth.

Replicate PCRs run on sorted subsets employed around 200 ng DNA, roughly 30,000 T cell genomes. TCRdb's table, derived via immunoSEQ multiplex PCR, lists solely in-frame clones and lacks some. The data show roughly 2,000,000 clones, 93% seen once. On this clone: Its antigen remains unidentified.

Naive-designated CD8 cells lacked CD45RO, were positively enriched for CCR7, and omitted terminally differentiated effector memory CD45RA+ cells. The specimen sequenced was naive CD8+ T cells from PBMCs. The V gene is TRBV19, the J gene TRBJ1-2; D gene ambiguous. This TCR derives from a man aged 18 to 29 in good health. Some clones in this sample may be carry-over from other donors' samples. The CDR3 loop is CASSIDEASNYGYTF. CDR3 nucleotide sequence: TGTGCCAGTAGTATAGATGAAGCGAGTAACTATGGCTACACCTTC.